This T cell receptor (beta chain) was retrieved from a study of blood T cell repertoires in COVID-19. This clone was found many times. TCRdb's table, derived via immunoSEQ multiplex PCR, lists solely in-frame clones and lacks some. Seen here are roughly 350,000 clones, less than 85% observed once, and the top ten hold 3% to 4%. The specimen was peripheral blood. The TCR sequence derives from a woman aged 18-29 years with acute or convalescent COVID-19.

Written as DNA, the CDR3 is TGTGCCAGCAGTTTAAGTAAGCGTTATTACTCCTACAATGAGCAGTTCTTC. This translates into CASSLSKRYYSYNEQFF. The rearrangement links TRBV28 to TRBJ2-1; D unresolved. The germline V gene encodes CDR1 MDHEN and CDR2 SYDVKM. V lost 2 bases, J lost 0 bases, and 14 bases lay in between. This CDR3 comprises 17 residues.